The present entry profiles one T cell receptor beta chain with its context. What it recognizes is unknown. PCR employed 60 Vbeta and 13 Jbeta primers. Some clones are missing from TCRdb's copy, which holds only in-frame ones; the method was immunoSEQ multiplex PCR. In the table there are about 190,000 clones, about four fifths of which are singletons. The data derive from a study of cytomegalovirus exposure and HLA in healthy donors. Points from the study as a whole: A later analysis linked a missense variant in DCLRE1C to the trimming of TCR beta V and J genes. Altogether, 160 or so TCR beta chains were recorded as cytomegalovirus-associated. Reported findings show TCR beta sequences accurately forecast HLA-A and HLA-B alleles in most subjects. Previously analyzed data showed that most TCR beta V segments were productive at a frequency of about 90% or about 30%.

CDR1 and CDR2 from the germline V gene are SGHVS and FQNEAQ. V dropped 3 bases and J dropped 4 bases, with 25 bases sitting between them. This CDR3 is 18 amino acids long. The chain recombines TRBV7-8 with TRBJ2-7; D is perhaps TRBD2 (6 bases). Sequencing used PBMCs. The source of this sequence is a man younger than 30 in good health and CMV-seronegative. The CDR3: CASSLLMTRILFGYEQYF. The CDR3 DNA reads TGTGCCAGCAGCTTGCTTATGACTAGGATTCTATTTGGGTACGAGCAGTACTTC.